The rows below give T cell receptor beta chains drawn from one sample of a study of blood T cell repertoires in COVID-19. Profiled with immunoSEQ multiplex PCR; TCRdb holds only in-frame clones, not every one. In the table there are 95,000 to 120,000 clones, more than 80% of which are singletons. The sequenced material came from peripheral blood. These receptors were obtained from a woman in her fifties or sixties with acute or convalescent COVID-19. Both conserved end residues are part of each CDR3. D genes are given only for firm matches. Expanded clones are given a class, and other clones once, few, many or no size at all.

clone size: .; V gene: TRBV19; J gene: TRBJ2-2; D gene: TRBD1; CDR3 DNA: TGTGCCAGTAGTATAGGAGGACAGGGTGACCGGGGAGCTGTTTTT; CDR3 protein: CASSIGGQGDRGAVF
clone size: .; V gene: TRBV2; J gene: TRBJ1-4; D gene: .; CDR3 DNA: TGTGCCAGCAGTGGGCAGGGAGGTGAAAAACTGTTTTTT; CDR3 protein: CASSGQGGEKLFF
clone size: few; V gene: TRBV19; J gene: TRBJ1-6; D gene: .; CDR3 DNA: TGTGCCAGTAGTATAGGGCAGGGTCTAGCGGCACCCCTCCACTTT; CDR3 protein: CASSIGQGLAAPLHF
clone size: .; V gene: TRBV28; J gene: TRBJ2-7; D gene: .; CDR3 DNA: TGTGCCAGCAGTTTAGCGGGGAAATTTGCCTACGAGCAGTACTTC; CDR3 protein: CASSLAGKFAYEQYF
clone size: .; V gene: TRBV16; J gene: TRBJ1-3; D gene: TRBD1; CDR3 DNA: TGTGCCAGCACCACAGGGGGGGAGTCCCTGGAAACGGCGAATTTT; CDR3 protein: CASTTGGESLETANF
clone size: .; V gene: TRBV18; J gene: TRBJ2-1; D gene: TRBD2; CDR3 DNA: TGTGCCAGCTCACCACGAGTCGGGGGGAGCTCCTACAATGAGCAGTTCTTC; CDR3 protein: CASSPRVGGSSYNEQFF
clone size: .; V gene: TRBV9; J gene: TRBJ2-1; D gene: TRBD1; CDR3 DNA: TGTGCCAGCAGCGCCGGGGACAGATACAATGAGCAGTTCTTC; CDR3 protein: CASSAGDRYNEQFF
clone size: .; V gene: TRBV29-1; J gene: TRBJ2-2; D gene: TRBD1; CDR3 DNA: TGCAGCGTTGAAGGATTTAATGGGGACAGGGGGATTGCCGGGGAGCTGTTTTTT; CDR3 protein: CSVEGFNGDRGIAGELFF
clone size: .; V gene: TRBV5-1; J gene: TRBJ2-1; D gene: TRBD2; CDR3 DNA: TGCGCCAGCAGCGTGGGACTAGCGGGACTATACAATGAGCAGTTCTTC; CDR3 protein: CASSVGLAGLYNEQFF
clone size: once; V gene: TRBV5-8; J gene: TRBJ1-2; D gene: .; CDR3 DNA: TGTGCCAGCAGCTTGGGAGTCTATGGCTACACCTTC; CDR3 protein: CASSLGVYGYTF
clone size: .; V gene: TRBV5-4; J gene: TRBJ1-6; D gene: .; CDR3 DNA: TGTGCCAGCAGTTTTGGCGGGAGGGAATATTCACCCCTCCACTTT; CDR3 protein: CASSFGGREYSPLHF
clone size: .; V gene: TRBV10-3; J gene: TRBJ1-1; D gene: .; CDR3 DNA: TGTGCCATCAGTGAGTCGGGGGTGGAGGGCACTGAAGCTTTCTTT; CDR3 protein: CAISESGVEGTEAFF
clone size: .; V gene: TRBV30; J gene: TRBJ1-4; D gene: .; CDR3 DNA: TGTGCCTGGAGTGTACAGGGTTCGGCCGGTGCAAGTCTGTTTTTT; CDR3 protein: CAWSVQGSAGASLFF
clone size: once; V gene: TRBV6-2/TRBV6-3; J gene: TRBJ2-2; D gene: .; CDR3 DNA: TGTGCCAGCAGTACCCAAGAGCGGACCGGGGAGCTGTTTTTT; CDR3 protein: CASSTQERTGELFF
clone size: .; V gene: TRBV4-3; J gene: TRBJ1-6; D gene: .; CDR3 DNA: TGCGCCAGCAGCCAAGAAACAGCCTCCTATAATTCACCCCTCCACTTT; CDR3 protein: CASSQETASYNSPLHF
clone size: .; V gene: TRBV7-9; J gene: TRBJ2-1; D gene: .; CDR3 DNA: TGTGCCAGCAGCCTCACAGGGAGCTCCTACAATGAGCAGTTCTTC; CDR3 protein: CASSLTGSSYNEQFF
clone size: once; V gene: TRBV19; J gene: TRBJ2-1; D gene: .; CDR3 DNA: TGTGCCAGTAGTATCGCAGCGAGCTCCTACAATGAGCAGTTCTTC; CDR3 protein: CASSIAASSYNEQFF
clone size: .; V gene: TRBV19; J gene: TRBJ1-4; D gene: .; CDR3 DNA: TGTGCCAGTAGTATAGGACAGAATAATGAAAAACTGTTTTTT; CDR3 protein: CASSIGQNNEKLFF
clone size: .; V gene: TRBV23-1; J gene: TRBJ1-5; D gene: TRBD1; CDR3 DNA: TGCGCCAGCAGAAAACGCCGGGACAGGGAAAAGGGCAATCAGCCCCAGCATTTT; CDR3 protein: CASRKRRDREKGNQPQHF